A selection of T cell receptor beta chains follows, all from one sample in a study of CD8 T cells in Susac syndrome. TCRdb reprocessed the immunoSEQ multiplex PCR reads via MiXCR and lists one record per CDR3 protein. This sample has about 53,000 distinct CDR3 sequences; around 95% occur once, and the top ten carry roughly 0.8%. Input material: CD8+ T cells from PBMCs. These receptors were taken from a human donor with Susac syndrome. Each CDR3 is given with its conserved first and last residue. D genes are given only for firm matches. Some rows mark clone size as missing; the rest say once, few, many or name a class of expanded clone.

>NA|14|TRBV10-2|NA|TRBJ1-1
TGCGCCAGCAGTGAGGGGGTGTCGAACACTGAAGCTTTCTTT
CASSEGVSNTEAFF
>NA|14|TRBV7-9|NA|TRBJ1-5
TGTGCCAGCAGCCCGGACAGCCACTATCAGCCCCAGCATTTT
CASSPDSHYQPQHF
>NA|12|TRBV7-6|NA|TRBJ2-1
TGTGCCAGCGGGGCGGCCTACAATGAGCAGTTCTTC
CASGAAYNEQFF
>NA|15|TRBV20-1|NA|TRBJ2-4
TGCAGTGCCAGGGAGTGGGGGAATGGCAAAAACATTCAGTACTTC
CSAREWGNGKNIQYF
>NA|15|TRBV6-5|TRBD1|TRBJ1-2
TGTGCCAGCAGCCAGACAGGGACGGTTGGATATGGCTACACCTTC
CASSQTGTVGYGYTF
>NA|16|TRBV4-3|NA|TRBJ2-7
TGCGCCAGCAGCCAAGAGGGGCCTCCAAATACCTACGAGCAGTACTTC
CASSQEGPPNTYEQYF
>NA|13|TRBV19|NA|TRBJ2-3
TGTGCCAGTAGTTGGACAGACCCAGATACGCAGTATTTT
CASSWTDPDTQYF
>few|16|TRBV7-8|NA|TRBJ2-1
TGTGCCAGCAGCTTGAGGGATTCGGGGCCAACGATTGAGCAGTTCTTC
CASSLRDSGPTIEQFF
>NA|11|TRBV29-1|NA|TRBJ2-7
TGCAGCATCAGACTCGGCCCCGAGCAGTACTTC
CSIRLGPEQYF
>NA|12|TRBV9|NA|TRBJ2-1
TGTGCCAGCAGCCCCAGTGGCAAAGAGCAGTTCTTC
CASSPSGKEQFF
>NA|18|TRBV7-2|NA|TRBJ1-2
TGTGCCAGCAGCTTATCCCGGGACATAACTTCCCCCCTCGACGGCTACACCTTC
CASSLSRDITSPLDGYTF
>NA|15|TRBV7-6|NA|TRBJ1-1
TGTGCCAGCAGCTTAGAGGGAAAGGCGGCCACTGAAGCTTTCTTT
CASSLEGKAATEAFF
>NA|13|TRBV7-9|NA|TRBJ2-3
TGTGCCAGCAGCTTAGGCTCAGCAGATACGCAGTATTTT
CASSLGSADTQYF
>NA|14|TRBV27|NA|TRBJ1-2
TGTGCCAGCAGTTTGGGGCAGACTGACTATGGCTACACCTTC
CASSLGQTDYGYTF
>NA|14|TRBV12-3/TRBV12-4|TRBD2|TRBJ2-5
TGTGCCAGCAGTTTACATGCGGGGGAAGAGACCCAGTACTTC
CASSLHAGEETQYF
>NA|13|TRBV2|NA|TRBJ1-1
TGTGCCAGCAAGTCAGACAGCAACACTGAAGCTTTCTTT
CASKSDSNTEAFF
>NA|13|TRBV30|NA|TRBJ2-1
TGTGCCTGGAGTCCCCAAGCAGGAAATGAGCAGTTCTTC
CAWSPQAGNEQFF
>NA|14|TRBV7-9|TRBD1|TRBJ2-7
TGTGCCAGCAGCCACAGGGGGTATCCCTACGAGCAGTACTTC
CASSHRGYPYEQYF
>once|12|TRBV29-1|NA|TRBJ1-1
TGCAGCGCGGTGGGTCGGAGCACTGAAGCTTTCTTT
CSAVGRSTEAFF
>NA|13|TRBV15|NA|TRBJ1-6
TGTGCCACCAGCCGGGACACCAATTCACCCCTCCACTTT
CATSRDTNSPLHF
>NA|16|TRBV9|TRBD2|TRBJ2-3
TGTGCCAGCAGCGCCGGACTAGCGGGGAATACAGATACGCAGTATTTT
CASSAGLAGNTDTQYF
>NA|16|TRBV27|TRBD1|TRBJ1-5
TGTGCCAGCAGTTTCGCCGGGACAGGGGGCAATCAGCCCCAGCATTTT
CASSFAGTGGNQPQHF
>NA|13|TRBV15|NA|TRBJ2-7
TGTGCCACCAGCAGAGACCGCGCTCACGAGCAGTACTTC
CATSRDRAHEQYF
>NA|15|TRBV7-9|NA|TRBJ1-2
TGTGCCAGCAGCTTAGCGGGGGACGGCAATTGGGGCTACACCTTC
CASSLAGDGNWGYTF
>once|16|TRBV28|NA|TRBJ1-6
TGTGCCAGCAGTCCCAGGGTGGGGCTTGGGGATTCACCCCTCCACTTT
CASSPRVGLGDSPLHF
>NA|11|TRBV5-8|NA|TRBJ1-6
TGTGCCAGCAGCATCCATTCACCCCTCCACTTT
CASSIHSPLHF
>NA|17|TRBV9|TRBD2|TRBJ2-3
TGTGCCAGCAGCGTAGGTCGGGGGGGGCCCCGCACAGATACGCAGTATTTT
CASSVGRGGPRTDTQYF
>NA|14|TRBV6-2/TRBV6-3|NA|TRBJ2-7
TGTGCCAGCAGTTACTGGGGACCAACCTACGAGCAGTACTTC
CASSYWGPTYEQYF
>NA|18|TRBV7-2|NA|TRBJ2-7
TGTGCCAGCAGCTTAGTTGCCTCGTTAAGGGGGGAAATCCGCGAGCAGTACTTC
CASSLVASLRGEIREQYF
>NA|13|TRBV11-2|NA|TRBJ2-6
TGTGCCAGCTCCCGTGGGGGGGCCAACGTCCTGACTTTC
CASSRGGANVLTF
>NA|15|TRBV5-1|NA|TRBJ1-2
TGCGCCAGCAGCTTTGCACTCACAGGGAGGGATGGCTACACCTTC
CASSFALTGRDGYTF
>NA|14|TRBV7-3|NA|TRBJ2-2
TGTGCCAGCAGCCCATACATAGGGTCCGGGGAGCTGTTTTTT
CASSPYIGSGELFF
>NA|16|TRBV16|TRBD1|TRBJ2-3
TGTGCCAGCAGCCAATCGTACAGGGGCCTCACAGATACGCAGTATTTT
CASSQSYRGLTDTQYF
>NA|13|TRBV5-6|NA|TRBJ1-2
TGTGCCAGCAGTTCTGGAGGGGGCTATGGCTACACCTTC
CASSSGGGYGYTF
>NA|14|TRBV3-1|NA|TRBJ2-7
TGTGCCAGCAGCCAAGATTTCAGCTCCTACGAGCAGTACTTC
CASSQDFSSYEQYF
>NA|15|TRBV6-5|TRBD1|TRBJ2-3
TGTGCCAGCAGCCATTTGGGACAGGGGACAGATACGCAGTATTTT
CASSHLGQGTDTQYF
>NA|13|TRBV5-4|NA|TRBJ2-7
TGTGCCAGCAGCTGGGCGCCCATCTACGAGCAGTACTTC
CASSWAPIYEQYF
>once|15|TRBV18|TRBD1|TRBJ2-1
TGTGCCAGCTCACCACCCGGACAGGGGTGGAATGAGCAGTTCTTC
CASSPPGQGWNEQFF
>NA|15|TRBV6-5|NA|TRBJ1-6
TGTGCCAGCAGTTACGATCGTGCCCATAATTCACCCCTCCACTTT
CASSYDRAHNSPLHF
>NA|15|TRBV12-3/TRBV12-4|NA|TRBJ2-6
TGTGCCAGCAGTTTAGGGATCTCTGGGGCCAACGTCCTGACTTTC
CASSLGISGANVLTF
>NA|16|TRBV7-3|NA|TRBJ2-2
TGTGCCAGCAGCTTACATAACCTGGGGGGGCCCGGGGAGCTGTTTTTT
CASSLHNLGGPGELFF
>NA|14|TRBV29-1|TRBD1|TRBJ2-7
TGCAGCGTTGATAGTGTGGGACAGTCCTACGAGCAGTACTTC
CSVDSVGQSYEQYF
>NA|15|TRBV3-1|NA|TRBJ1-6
TGTGCCAGCAGCCAAGAACTTACAGTCTATTCACCCCTCCACTTT
CASSQELTVYSPLHF
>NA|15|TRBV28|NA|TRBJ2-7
TGTGCCAGCAGTTCCGGGACGGCGATAACCTACGAGCAGTACTTC
CASSSGTAITYEQYF
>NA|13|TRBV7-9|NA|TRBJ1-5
TGTGCCAGCAGCTTAGTGGGGGGAGAGCCCCAGCATTTT
CASSLVGGEPQHF
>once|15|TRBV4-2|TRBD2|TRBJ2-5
TGTGCCAGCAGCCCCCGACCGACTAGCAGCCAGACCCAGTACTTC
CASSPRPTSSQTQYF
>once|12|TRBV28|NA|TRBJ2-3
TGTGCCAGCAGTGCTCTAGGAGATACGCAGTATTTT
CASSALGDTQYF
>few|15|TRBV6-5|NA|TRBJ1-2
TGTGCCAGCAGTTACTCAGTCGGGGTAAACTATGGCTACACCTTC
CASSYSVGVNYGYTF
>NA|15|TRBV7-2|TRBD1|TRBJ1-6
TGTGCCAGCAGCTCAGGGACAGGGGGAGGGTCACCCCTCCACTTT
CASSSGTGGGSPLHF
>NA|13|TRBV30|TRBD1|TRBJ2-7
TGTGCCTGGATGTTCACAGGGGCCTACGAGCAGTACTTC
CAWMFTGAYEQYF